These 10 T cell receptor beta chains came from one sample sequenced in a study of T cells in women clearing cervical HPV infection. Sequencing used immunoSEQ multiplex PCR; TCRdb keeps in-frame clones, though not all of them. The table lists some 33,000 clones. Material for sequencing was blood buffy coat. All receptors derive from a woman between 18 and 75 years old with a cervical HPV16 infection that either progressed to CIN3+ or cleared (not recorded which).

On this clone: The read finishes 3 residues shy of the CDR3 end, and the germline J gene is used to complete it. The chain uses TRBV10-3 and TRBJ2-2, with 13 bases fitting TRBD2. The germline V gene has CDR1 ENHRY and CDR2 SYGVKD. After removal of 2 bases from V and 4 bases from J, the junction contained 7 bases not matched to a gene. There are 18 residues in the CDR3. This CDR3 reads CAISEVWTSGSSTGELFF. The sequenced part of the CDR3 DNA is TGTGCCATCAGTGAGGTGTGGACTAGCGGGAGTAGCACCGGGGAG.

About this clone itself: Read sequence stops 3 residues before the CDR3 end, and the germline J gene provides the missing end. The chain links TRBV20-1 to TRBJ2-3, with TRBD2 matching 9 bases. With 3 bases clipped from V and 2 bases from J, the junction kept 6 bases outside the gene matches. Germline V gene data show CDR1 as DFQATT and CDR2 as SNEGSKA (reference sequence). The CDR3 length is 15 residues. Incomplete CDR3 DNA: TGCAGTGCTAGTAAACTAGCGGGCTACACAGATACG. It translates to CSASKLAGYTDT. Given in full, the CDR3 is CSASKLAGYTDTQYF.

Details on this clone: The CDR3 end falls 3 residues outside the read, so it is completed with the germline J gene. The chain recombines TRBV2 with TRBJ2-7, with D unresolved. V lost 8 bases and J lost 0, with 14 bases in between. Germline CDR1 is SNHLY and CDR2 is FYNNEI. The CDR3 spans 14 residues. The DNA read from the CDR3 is TGTGCCAGCCGCCCCTCTGGCGGCTCCTACGAG. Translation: CASRPSGGSYE. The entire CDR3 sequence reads CASRPSGGSYEQYF. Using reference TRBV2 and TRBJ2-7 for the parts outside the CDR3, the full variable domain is EPEVTQTPSHQVTQMGQEVILRCVPISNHLYFYWYRQILGQKVEFLVSFYNNEISEKSEIFDDQFSVERPDGSNFTLKIRSTKLEDSAMYFCASRPSGGSYEQYFGPGTRLTVT.

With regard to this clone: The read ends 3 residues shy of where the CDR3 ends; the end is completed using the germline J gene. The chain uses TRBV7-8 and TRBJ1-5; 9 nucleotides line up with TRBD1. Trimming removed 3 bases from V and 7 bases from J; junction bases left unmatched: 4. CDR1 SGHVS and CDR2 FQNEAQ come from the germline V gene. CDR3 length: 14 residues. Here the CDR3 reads CASSFDRGRQPQHF. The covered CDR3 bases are TGTGCCAGCAGCTTCGACAGGGGGAGACAGCCC.

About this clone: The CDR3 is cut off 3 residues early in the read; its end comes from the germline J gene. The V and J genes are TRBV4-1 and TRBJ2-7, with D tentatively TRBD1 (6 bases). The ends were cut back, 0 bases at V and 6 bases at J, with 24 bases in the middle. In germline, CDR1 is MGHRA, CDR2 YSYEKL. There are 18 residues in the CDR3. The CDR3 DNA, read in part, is TGCGCCAGCAGCCAAGATAAGGTAGCGTGGGACATTCAGGCCGAG. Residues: CASSQDKVAWDIQAE. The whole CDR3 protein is CASSQDKVAWDIQAEQYF.

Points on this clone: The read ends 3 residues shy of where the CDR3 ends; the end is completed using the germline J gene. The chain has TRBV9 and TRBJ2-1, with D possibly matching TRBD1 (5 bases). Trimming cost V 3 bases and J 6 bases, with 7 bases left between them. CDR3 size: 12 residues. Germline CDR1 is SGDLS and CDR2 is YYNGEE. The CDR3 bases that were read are TGTGCCAGCAGCGATACAGGCAATGAG. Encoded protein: CASSDTGNE. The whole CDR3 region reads CASSDTGNEQFF. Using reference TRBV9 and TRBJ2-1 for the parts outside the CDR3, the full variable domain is DSGVTQTPKHLITATGQRVTLRCSPRSGDLSVYWYQQSLDQGLQFLIQYYNGEERAKGNILERFSAQQFPDLHSELNLSSLELGDSALYFCASSDTGNEQFFGPGTRLTVL.

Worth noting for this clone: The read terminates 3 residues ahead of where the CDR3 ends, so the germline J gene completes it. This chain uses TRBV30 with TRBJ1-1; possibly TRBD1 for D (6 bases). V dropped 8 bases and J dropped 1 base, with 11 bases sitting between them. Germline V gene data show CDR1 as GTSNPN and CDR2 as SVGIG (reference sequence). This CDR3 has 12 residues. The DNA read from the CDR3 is TGTGCCGGAACGGGACAGAACACTGAA. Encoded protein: CAGTGQNTE. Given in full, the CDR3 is CAGTGQNTEAFF.

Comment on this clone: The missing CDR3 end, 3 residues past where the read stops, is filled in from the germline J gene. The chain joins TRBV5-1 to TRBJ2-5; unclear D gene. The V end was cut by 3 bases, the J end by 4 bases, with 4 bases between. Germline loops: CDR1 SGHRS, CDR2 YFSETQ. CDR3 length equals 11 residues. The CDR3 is CASSSGETQYF. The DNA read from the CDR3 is TGCGCCAGCAGCTCCGGAGAGACC.

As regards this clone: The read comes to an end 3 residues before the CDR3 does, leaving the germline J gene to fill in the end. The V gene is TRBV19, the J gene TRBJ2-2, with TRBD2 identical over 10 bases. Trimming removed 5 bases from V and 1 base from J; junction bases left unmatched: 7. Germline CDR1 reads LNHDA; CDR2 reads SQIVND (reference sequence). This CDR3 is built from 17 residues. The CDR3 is CASSGGTSALNTGELFF. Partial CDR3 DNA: TGTGCCAGTAGTGGAGGGACTAGCGCGCTGAACACCGGGGAG.

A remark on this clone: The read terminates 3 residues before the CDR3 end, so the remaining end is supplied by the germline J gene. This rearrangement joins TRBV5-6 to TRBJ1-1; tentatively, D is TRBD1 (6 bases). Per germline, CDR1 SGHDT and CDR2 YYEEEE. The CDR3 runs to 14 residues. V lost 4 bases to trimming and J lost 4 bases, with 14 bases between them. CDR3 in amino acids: CASSRTGIVTEAFF. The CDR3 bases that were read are TGTGCCAGCAGCAGAACAGGGATTGTCACTGAA. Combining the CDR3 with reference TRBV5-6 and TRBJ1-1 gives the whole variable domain DAGVTQSPTHLIKTRGQQVTLRCSPKSGHDTVSWYQQALGQGPQFIFQYYEEEERQRGNFPDRFSGHQFPNYSSELNVNALLLGDSALYLCASSRTGIVTEAFFGQGTRLTVV.